This entry lists 5 T cell receptor beta chains sequenced from one sample in a study of identical twins. In TCRdb, the 5' RACE reads were re-called with MiXCR into one record per CDR3 protein. The data show under 1 million distinct CDR3 sequences, about 12% seen once. The data were also submitted as part of a second study, on yellow fever vaccine responses in identical twins.

The sample was PBMCs. These TCRs come from a young woman in good health.

The chain joins TRBV5-1 to TRBJ2-7; 9 bases are shared with TRBD2. Looked up from germline, CDR1 is SGHRS and CDR2 is YFSETQ. The CDR3 runs 16 residues. J lost 0 bases, V lost 0 bases, and 4 bases had no gene match. The CDR3 here is CASSLGLAVSSYEQYF. The CDR3 DNA is TGCGCCAGCAGCTTGGGACTAGCGGTAAGCTCCTACGAGCAGTACTTC.

This clonotype was detected ten times or more. The chain employs TRBV28 and TRBJ2-7; 8 bases align to TRBD2. Per germline, CDR1 MDHEN and CDR2 SYDVKM. Trimming cost V 5 bases and J 2 bases; bases outside gene matches: 14. CDR3 size: 17 residues. The CDR3 DNA sequence: TGTGCCAGCAGTCCCCTCTTAGATAGCGGGGCCACCTACGAGCAGTACTTC. This encodes CASSPLLDSGATYEQYF.

In this sample, this clonotype turned up a few times. The rearrangement joins TRBV10-3 to TRBJ2-2; 7 bases match TRBD2. The CDR3 runs 17 residues. J was trimmed by 1 base and V by 2 bases; bases with no gene match: 7. CDR1 and CDR2 from the germline V gene are ENHRY and SYGVKD. CDR3 bases: TGTGCCATCAGTGAGAGGGCTAGCGGAGGGAACACCGGGGAGCTGTTTTTT. Encoded protein: CAISERASGGNTGELFF.

V gene TRBV28 combines with J gene TRBJ2-2; D might be TRBD2 (7 bases). Between the trimmed V and J ends, which lost 9 bases and 1 base, there was a span of 12 bases. This CDR3 is built from 14 residues. Germline V CDR1 and CDR2: MDHEN, SYDVKM. This CDR3 reads CARPRGLNTGELFF. The DNA of the CDR3 is TGTGCCAGGCCGCGGGGGCTGAACACCGGGGAGCTGTTTTTT.

Only a few counts were recorded for this clonotype. The genes are TRBV6-5 and TRBJ2-2; TRBD2 matches at 9 bases. J was trimmed by 6 bases and V by 2 bases; bases with no gene match: 10. There are 17 residues in the CDR3. Per the germline V gene, CDR1 is MNHEY and CDR2 is SVGAGI. In DNA, the CDR3 is TGTGCCAGCAGTTACCGCATGTGGCGGGAGGGCCCCGGGGAGCTGTTTTTT. Translating gives CASSYRMWREGPGELFF.